Listed below are T cell receptor beta chains from one sample, sequenced in a study of control samples from healthy donors and cancer patients. Here immunoSEQ multiplex PCR was the method, and the copy in TCRdb shows in-frame clones only, minus some. The data contain approximately 110,000 clones, about 83% of them singletons. The sequencing input was blood. Receptors originate from a woman aged 45-59 years in good health. Both conserved end residues are part of each CDR3. D genes are given only for firm matches. Only part of the rows carry a size: once, few, many, or a class if the clone is expanded.

v_call	j_call	clone_size	d_call	cdr3_aa	cdr3_nt
TRBV2	TRBJ2-3	-	-	CATGSVSGLTDTQYF	TGTGCCACCGGAAGTGTTAGCGGCCTCACAGATACGCAGTATTTT
TRBV27	TRBJ2-3	-	TRBD1	CASSSITRGRDTQYF	TGTGCCAGCAGTTCCATCACCAGGGGGCGAGATACGCAGTATTTT
TRBV9	TRBJ2-3	-	TRBD2	CASSFRLAGALSTDTQYF	TGTGCCAGCAGCTTCCGACTAGCGGGGGCTCTTAGCACAGATACGCAGTATTTT
TRBV7-3	TRBJ2-1	once	TRBD2	CASSPQRGPYNEQFF	TGTGCCAGCAGCCCACAGCGGGGCCCCTACAATGAGCAGTTCTTC
TRBV28	TRBJ1-2	-	-	CASSFGDRYNYGYTF	TGTGCCAGCAGTTTCGGGGACCGATATAACTATGGCTACACCTTC
TRBV6-1	TRBJ1-6	-	-	CASSEASGLWNSPLHF	TGTGCCAGCAGCGAAGCATCAGGGTTGTGGAATTCACCCCTCCACTTT
TRBV2	TRBJ2-7	once	TRBD2	CASWVASGTYEQYF	TGTGCCAGCTGGGTGGCTAGCGGGACCTACGAGCAGTACTTC
TRBV25-1	TRBJ2-1	-	TRBD1	CASSVGTGLYNEQFF	TGTGCCAGCAGTGTCGGGACAGGGTTATACAATGAGCAGTTCTTC
TRBV29-1	TRBJ1-1	-	-	CSAGRSYEEAFF	TGCAGCGCCGGGCGGTCATATGAGGAAGCTTTCTTT
TRBV7-2	TRBJ1-1	-	-	CASSLGRNTEAFF	TGTGCCAGCAGCTTAGGTCGTAACACTGAAGCTTTCTTT
TRBV7-6	TRBJ2-7	-	TRBD2	CASSVSGVPLSYEQYF	TGTGCCAGCAGCGTTAGCGGGGTCCCCCTATCCTACGAGCAGTACTTC
TRBV7-2	TRBJ2-1	-	TRBD2	CASSFGLGDEQFF	TGTGCCAGCAGTTTCGGACTAGGGGATGAGCAGTTCTTC
TRBV5-6	TRBJ1-6	-	-	CASNGGSYNSPLHF	TGTGCCAGCAATGGGGGGTCCTATAATTCACCCCTCCACTTT
TRBV5-6	TRBJ1-3	-	TRBD1	CASSLAGQGSGNTIYF	TGTGCCAGCAGCTTGGCAGGACAGGGGTCTGGAAACACCATATATTTT
TRBV18	TRBJ1-1	few	-	CASQGGANTEAFF	TGTGCCAGTCAAGGGGGGGCTAACACTGAAGCTTTCTTT
TRBV19	TRBJ2-5	-	-	CASSIAAGVQETQYF	TGTGCCAGTAGTATCGCGGCGGGCGTCCAAGAGACCCAGTACTTC
TRBV7-7	TRBJ2-7	-	-	CASSSQQGSEQYF	TGTGCTAGCAGCTCACAACAGGGTAGCGAGCAGTACTTC
TRBV6-6	TRBJ2-2	-	TRBD1	CASSYSGQGGELFF	TGTGCCAGCAGTTACTCGGGACAGGGTGGGGAGCTGTTTTTT
TRBV27	TRBJ2-3	-	TRBD2	CASSATGTTSTDTQYF	TGTGCCAGCAGTGCAACCGGGACTACTAGCACAGATACGCAGTATTTT
TRBV29-1	TRBJ1-4	-	-	CSAETNEKLFF	TGCAGCGCCGAAACTAATGAAAAACTGTTTTTT
TRBV7-9	TRBJ2-7	-	-	CASSPRAPSYEQYF	TGTGCCAGCAGCCCGAGGGCTCCTTCCTACGAGCAGTACTTC
TRBV9	TRBJ1-1	-	-	CASSVQMNTEAFF	TGTGCCAGCAGCGTACAGATGAACACTGAAGCTTTCTTT
TRBV5-6	TRBJ2-1	-	-	CASSLDGGVGEQFF	TGTGCCAGCAGCTTGGACGGAGGGGTCGGTGAGCAGTTCTTC
TRBV4-2	TRBJ2-1	-	TRBD2	CASSLLVAGVNEQFF	TGTGCCAGCAGCCTCCTAGTAGCGGGAGTCAATGAGCAGTTCTTC
TRBV6-2/TRBV6-3	TRBJ1-5	-	-	CASSSRGRRSNQPQHF	TGTGCCAGCAGTAGTAGGGGGAGAAGAAGCAATCAGCCCCAGCATTTT
TRBV11-2	TRBJ1-5	-	-	CASSFGVGDNQPQHF	TGTGCCAGCAGCTTCGGGGTAGGGGACAATCAGCCCCAGCATTTT
TRBV9	TRBJ1-1	-	-	CASSTRDRLNTEAFF	TGTGCCAGCAGCACCCGAGACAGGCTGAACACTGAAGCTTTCTTT
TRBV7-3	TRBJ2-6	-	TRBD1	CASSAGTGIAGANVLTF	TGTGCCAGCAGCGCGGGGACAGGGATAGCCGGGGCCAACGTCCTGACTTTC
TRBV27	TRBJ2-5	-	-	CASSSPPEGETQYF	TGTGCCAGCAGTTCCCCCCCCGAGGGGGAGACCCAGTACTTC
TRBV11-2	TRBJ1-2	once	-	CASSLDGQNYGYTF	TGTGCCAGCAGCTTAGATGGACAGAACTATGGCTACACCTTC
TRBV18	TRBJ1-2	few	TRBD1	CASSPQARRVDRGRNYGYTF	TGTGCCAGCTCACCGCAAGCACGCCGAGTCGATAGGGGGCGTAACTATGGCTACACCTTC
TRBV6-4	TRBJ1-1	once	-	CASSDPFQGSEAFF	TGTGCCAGCAGTGACCCATTTCAGGGATCTGAAGCTTTCTTT
TRBV19	TRBJ2-3	once	TRBD2	CASSIASGRSDTQYF	TGTGCCAGTAGTATAGCTAGCGGGAGGTCAGATACGCAGTATTTT
TRBV29-1	TRBJ2-1	-	TRBD2	CSVGTTLYNEQFF	TGCAGCGTCGGGACTACTCTTTACAATGAGCAGTTCTTC
TRBV19	TRBJ1-2	-	-	CASNPTGPNSPHGYTF	TGTGCCAGTAACCCAACCGGGCCCAACTCCCCCCATGGCTACACCTTC
TRBV29-1	TRBJ1-2	-	TRBD1	CSVGQGQGAFYGYTF	TGCAGCGTTGGGCAAGGTCAGGGGGCGTTCTATGGCTACACCTTC
TRBV14	TRBJ1-1	-	TRBD1	CASSRRDRANNEAFF	TGTGCCAGCAGCCGCAGGGACAGGGCTAATAATGAAGCTTTCTTT
TRBV2	TRBJ1-1	few	-	CASIVGLYTEAFF	TGTGCCAGCATCGTGGGCCTGTACACTGAAGCTTTCTTT
TRBV6-5	TRBJ1-5	-	-	CASRGTYRQSAQHF	TGTGCCAGCAGGGGGACCTATAGGCAATCGGCCCAGCATTTT
TRBV7-9	TRBJ2-5	-	TRBD1	CASSLGTGGQETQYF	TGTGCCAGCAGCTTAGGGACAGGGGGTCAGGAGACCCAGTACTTC
TRBV29-1	TRBJ1-1	-	-	CSVVRSNTEAFF	TGCAGCGTTGTTAGGTCGAACACTGAAGCTTTCTTT
TRBV11-2	TRBJ2-3	-	TRBD2	CASSPWTSATDTQYF	TGTGCCAGCAGCCCCTGGACTAGCGCCACAGATACGCAGTATTTT
TRBV9	TRBJ2-1	-	-	CASSVASPGDEQFF	TGTGCCAGCAGCGTAGCGAGCCCCGGGGATGAGCAGTTCTTC
TRBV13	TRBJ1-6	-	-	CASSLQQGSNSPLHF	TGTGCCAGCAGCCTACAGCAGGGGAGTAATTCACCCCTCCACTTT
TRBV28	TRBJ1-5	few	TRBD1	CASSLERTGQGLLSNQPQHF	TGTGCCAGCAGTTTAGAAAGGACGGGACAGGGACTGTTAAGCAATCAGCCCCAGCATTTT